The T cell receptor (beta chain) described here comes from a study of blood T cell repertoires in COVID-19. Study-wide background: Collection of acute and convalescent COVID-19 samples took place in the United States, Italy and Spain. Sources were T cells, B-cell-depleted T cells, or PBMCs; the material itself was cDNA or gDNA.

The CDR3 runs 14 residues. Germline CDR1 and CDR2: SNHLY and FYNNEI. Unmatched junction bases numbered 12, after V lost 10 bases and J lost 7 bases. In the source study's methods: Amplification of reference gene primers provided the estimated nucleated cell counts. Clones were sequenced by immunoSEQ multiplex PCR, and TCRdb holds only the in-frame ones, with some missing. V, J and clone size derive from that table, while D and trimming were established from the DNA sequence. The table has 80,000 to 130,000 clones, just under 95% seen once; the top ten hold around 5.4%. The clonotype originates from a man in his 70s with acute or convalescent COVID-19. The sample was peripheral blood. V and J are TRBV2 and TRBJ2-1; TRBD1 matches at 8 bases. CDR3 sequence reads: CATTPPDRENEQFF. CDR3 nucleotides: TGTGCCACCACACCACCGGACAGGGAGAATGAGCAGTTCTTC.